This TCR beta chain was observed in a study of human T cells and chemical hapten exposure. Turning to the study itself: Largely, small differences in pooled library volume made per-sample TCR yields vary.

There are a few counts of this clonotype. It was unfractionated whole blood from which total RNA was extracted. Original processing notes: Sequenced samples showed a median of approximately 96,000 TCRs each, with counts running from around 24,000 to 710,000. TCRdb analysed the 5' RACE reads with MiXCR anew, one entry per CDR3 protein. The V and J calls were not made by the authors but by TCRdb's processing. The data hold about 120,000 distinct CDR3 sequences, with more than 15% observed a single time. This TCR was sampled from a human donor in good health.

The CDR3 is CASSLGGQGAFF. The CDR3 DNA is TGTGCCAGCAGCTTGGGGGGACAGGGAGCTTTCTTT. The chain recombines TRBV7-9 with TRBJ1-1; 9 nucleotides match TRBD1. CDR1 is SEHNR, CDR2 FQNEAQ, per germline (reference sequence). This CDR3 is 12 amino acids long. The V gene end was trimmed by 3 bases and the J gene end by 10 bases; junction bases not matched to a gene: 3.